This note documents a single T cell receptor beta chain sequence. The CDR3 length is 15 residues. Trimming pared 1 base from V and 5 bases from J, leaving 15 bases between. CDR1 is SEHNR, CDR2 FQNEAQ, per germline (reference sequence). Only in-frame clones appear in the TCRdb table, and some are missing; sequencing was by immunoSEQ multiplex PCR. The sample contains roughly 41,000 clones, 86% of which appear only once. This sample is drawn from a study of OX40 agonist ivuxolimab in advanced cancers. Study-wide context: Head and neck, renal cell, melanoma or hepatocellular carcinoma were the cancers that dose-escalation patients had. Partial responses were achieved by three patients: one hepatocellular carcinoma, two cutaneous melanoma.

This TCR was sampled from an adult with an advanced solid tumor such as melanoma, head and neck, liver or kidney cancer. Here the sequenced sample was CD4+ or CD8+ T cells sorted from blood, taken in a trial of the OX40 agonist ivuxolimab. The chain is built from TRBV7-9 and TRBJ2-7; D is possibly TRBD1 (6 bases). For the CDR3, the DNA is TGTGCCAGCAGCTTAGTCAGGGGCACAATCCACGAGCAGTACTTC. It specifies CASSLVRGTIHEQYF. The whole variable domain, remainder taken from reference TRBV7-9 and TRBJ2-7, is DTGVSQNPRHKITKRGQNVTFRCDPISEHNRLYWYRQTLGQGPEFLTYFQNEAQLEKSRLLSDRFSAERPKGSFSTLEIQRTEQGDSAMYLCASSLVRGTIHEQYFGPGTRLTVT.